The T cell receptor (beta chain) under discussion was sequenced for a study of T-cell reconstitution after alpha-beta-depleted transplantation in children. Study-level points and caveats: Several hundred expanded graft clones reportedly gave rise to the alpha-beta T cells present about two months after transplant. Once a year had passed after transplant, T-cell counts and diversity came mostly from newly produced T cells.

Germline V gives CDR1 SGHRS, CDR2 YFSETQ. The CDR3 spans 16 residues. V gave up 2 bases and J gave up 6 bases; unmatched junction bases: 13. As regards this clonotype: The target antigen is unknown.

The authors prepared the TCRbeta library with unique molecular identifiers. TCRdb fed the PCR reads into MiXCR, producing one record per CDR3 protein. The repertoire holds about 830,000 distinct CDR3 sequences, with approximately 15% as singletons. The chain employs TRBV5-1 and TRBJ1-1, with TRBD1 matching 7 bases. The starting material was PBMCs, mostly from graft donor cells, obtained 360 days after TCRalphabeta/CD19-depleted stem cell transplant. The TCR was taken from a male patient younger than 18 who had a stem cell transplant for acute lymphoblastic leukemia, so the T cells may come from the graft donor. As DNA, the CDR3 is TGCGCCAGCAGCTTAGGGGGGTGGGACAGTGGCGCTGAAGCTTTCTTT. This translates into CASSLGGWDSGAEAFF.